This TCR beta chain was sequenced in a study of blood T cell repertoires in COVID-19. Looking at the study overall: Both acute and convalescent COVID-19 samples were obtained from the United States, Italy and Spain.

CDR3 length: 18 amino acids. V gave up 0 bases and J gave up 8 bases; unmatched junction bases: 13. Germline assignment: CDR1 SGHDN and CDR2 FVKESK. Using immunoSEQ multiplex PCR, the repertoire was profiled, and TCRdb retains in-frame clones only, with some absent. The repertoire has 140,000 or so clones, 65% to 80% of them found once; the top ten carry about 1.8%. The sequence came from a woman aged 55 to 70 with acute or convalescent COVID-19. Sequenced input: peripheral blood. The chain has TRBV14 and TRBJ2-1; 10 bases map to TRBD2. CDR3 nucleotide sequence: TGTGCCAGCAGCCAAGACCGGGCTGCTAGCGGGAGAATATATGAGCAGTTCTTC. Encoded protein: CASSQDRAASGRIYEQFF.